Listed below are T cell receptor beta chains from one sample, sequenced in a study of cytomegalovirus exposure and HLA in healthy donors. Only in-frame clones appear in the TCRdb table, and some are missing; sequencing was by immunoSEQ multiplex PCR. This sample carries about 120,000 clones, about 71% of them seen once, and the ten largest clones take more than 2.5%. The specimen sequenced was PBMCs. Receptors were obtained from a woman aged 45-65 years in good health and CMV-seronegative. CDR3s include the opening cysteine and the closing phenylalanine or tryptophan.

>TRBV19|TRBJ2-2
CASARGNTGELFF
>TRBV18|TRBJ2-2
CASSPAAGDGELFF
>TRBV7-9|TRBJ2-5
CASSLAGSAETQYF
>TRBV2|TRBJ1-1
CATLGQGLTEAFF
>TRBV19|TRBJ2-1
CASSLGRYNEQFF
>TRBV7-2|TRBJ1-3
CASSLGEWQGIGNTIYF
>TRBV5-6|TRBJ2-1
CASSLAVVAGFNEQFF
>TRBV25-1|TRBJ2-5
CASSEQGAETQYF
>TRBV5-1|TRBJ2-3
CASSLVRLPSTDTQYF
>TRBV18|TRBJ1-1
CASSPGAQNTEAFF
>TRBV19|TRBJ2-7
CASTTGATYEQYF
>TRBV6-7|TRBJ1-2
CASTSDYGYTF
>TRBV7-9|TRBJ2-2
CSSANRARAPNTGELFF
>TRBV29-1|TRBJ2-5
CSVEIAGVGETQYF
>TRBV6-6|TRBJ2-2
CASSSSGTAIGELFF
>TRBV28|TRBJ1-5
CASSQTGYSNQPQHF
>TRBV15|TRBJ2-5
CATSPSGETQYF
>TRBV11-2|TRBJ2-1
CASSLEGGGTGYNEQFF
>TRBV10-3|TRBJ2-5
CAISERGEETQYF
>TRBV18|TRBJ2-3
CASSSGFGGAGDTQYF
>TRBV28|TRBJ2-4
CAGQGIGGIQYF
>TRBV9|TRBJ2-1
CASSVAGQGVYNEQFF
>TRBV29-1|TRBJ1-4
CSVQLVAEKLFF
>TRBV19|TRBJ2-3
CASSIGGRAADTQYF
>TRBV7-2|TRBJ2-1
CASSLEGSYNEQFF
>TRBV2|TRBJ1-4
CASKAGIATNEKLFF
>TRBV4-2|TRBJ1-2
CASSQASGGNYGYTF
>TRBV6-1|TRBJ2-3
CASRALASTDTQYF
>TRBV6-1|TRBJ1-5
CASSELRGNQPQHF
>TRBV27|TRBJ2-7
CASSPTGDYEQYF
>TRBV5-1|TRBJ1-3
CASSLGQGPGNTIYF
>TRBV25-1|TRBJ1-1
CASSREGTNTEAFF
>TRBV7-2|TRBJ1-1
CASSLAYRTMNTEAFF
>TRBV10-3|TRBJ1-2
CAIIGTDSGYTF
>TRBV6-1|TRBJ1-3
CASSNTGLTGNTIYF
>TRBV11-1|TRBJ2-3
CASSWDRPTDTQYF
>TRBV6-5|TRBJ1-4
CASSADRGEKLFF
>TRBV7-2|TRBJ2-7
CASSSDRGYEQYF
>TRBV7-3|TRBJ2-6
CASSLGDWQGVLNSGANVLTF
>TRBV11-3|TRBJ2-2
CASSLTSLRDGELFF
>TRBV21-1|TRBJ2-2
CASIQFGEALTGELFF
>TRBV25-1|TRBJ2-1
CASSEEREQFF